One and the same sample provided the 27 T cell receptor beta chains below, sequenced in a study of T cells in Graves' hyperthyroidism and ophthalmopathy. Amplification yielded TCR beta CDR3 regions, with RNA transcripts as the source. HTBI primers drove first-round RT-PCR of the TCR CDR3. TCRdb reprocessed the multiplex PCR reads with MiXCR, giving one entry per CDR3 protein. The table has 280,000 or so distinct CDR3 sequences, 13% to 15% seen once; the top ten hold roughly 30%. The specimen was blood. Receptor source: a woman aged 45-59 years with Graves' hyperthyroidism that later progressed to Graves' ophthalmopathy.

In its sample, this clonotype was seen many times. The chain carries TRBV6-1 and TRBJ2-7, with 10 bases lining up with TRBD2. Germline V gene lookup returns CDR1 MNHNS and CDR2 SASEGT. J was trimmed by 6 bases and V by 5 bases; bases with no gene match: 7. CDR3 length: 14 amino acids. CDR3: CASSPLAGVREQYF. CDR3 in DNA: TGTGCCAGCAGTCCCCTAGCGGGAGTTCGCGAGCAGTACTTC.

In this sample, this clonotype turned up many times. This chain links TRBV10-2 with TRBJ2-1; D call uncertain. V lost 7 bases and J lost 0, with 10 bases in between. Germline V gene data show CDR1 as WSHSY and CDR2 as SAAADI. The length of the CDR3 is 14 residues. CDR3 sequence reads: CASTSMSSYNEQFF. The CDR3 DNA follows: TGCGCCAGCACCTCAATGAGCTCCTACAATGAGCAGTTCTTC.

There are many counts of this clonotype. This chain uses TRBV28 with TRBJ2-3, with D possibly TRBD2 on 6 matching bases. Germline V CDR1 and CDR2: MDHEN, SYDVKM. The CDR3 has 16 residues. V gave up 3 bases and J gave up 1 base, with 14 bases separating them. Here the CDR3 reads CASSFDWASGTDTQYF. In DNA, the CDR3 is TGTGCCAGCAGTTTCGATTGGGCTAGCGGCACAGATACGCAGTATTTT.

This clonotype was found many times. V usage is TRBV3-1 and J usage is TRBJ2-7; unclear D gene. Trimming removed 0 bases at V and 3 bases at J, with 9 bases between. The germline V gene has CDR1 LGHDT and CDR2 YNNKEL (reference sequence). This CDR3 spans 14 amino acids. CDR3 bases: TGTGCCAGCAGCCAAGACGGGCAGGTCTACGAGCAGTACTTC. Protein sequence: CASSQDGQVYEQYF.

This chain links TRBV2 with TRBJ1-5, with no clear D. The CDR3 covers 13 residues. V lost 6 bases and J 0 bases, leaving 6 bases between the germline ends. Per germline, CDR1 SNHLY and CDR2 FYNNEI. The CDR3 nucleotides are TGTGCCAGCAGGGTCAATAGCAATCAGCCCCAGCATTTT. This encodes CASRVNSNQPQHF.

Many counts were recorded for this clonotype. The V gene is TRBV6-1, the J gene TRBJ2-5; TRBD1 is a possible D gene (5 bases). The germline V and J ends were trimmed by 7 bases and 5 bases, with 14 bases remaining between them. CDR1 and CDR2 from the germline V gene are MNHNS and SASEGT. This CDR3 comprises 13 residues. The CDR3 spells CASTITGYETQYF. The CDR3 DNA follows: TGTGCCAGCACCATAACAGGATATGAGACCCAGTACTTC.

This clonotype was seen more than once but under ten times. The chain carries TRBV7-9 and TRBJ1-1, with D uncertain. The CDR3 extends over 12 amino acids. From germline, CDR1 is SEHNR and CDR2 FQNEAQ (reference sequence). The V gene lost 1 base and the J gene lost 6 bases, with 6 bases spanning the gap. CDR3 sequence: CASSLGSPEAFF. The CDR3 DNA reads as TGTGCCAGCAGCTTAGGCAGCCCTGAAGCTTTCTTT.

The rearrangement uses TRBV20-1 and TRBJ2-6; D not certain. Trimming pared 4 bases from V and 0 bases from J, leaving 7 bases between. The V gene's germline CDR1 is DFQATT and CDR2 SNEGSKA (reference sequence). The length of the CDR3 is 14 residues. The CDR3 is CSATKGSGANVLTF. The CDR3 nucleotides are TGCAGTGCTACGAAGGGCTCTGGGGCCAACGTCCTGACTTTC.

This clonotype was seen many times. The rearrangement links TRBV12-3 or TRBV12-4 to TRBJ2-7; 7 bases are shared with TRBD1. V was clipped by 4 bases and J by 5 bases; unmatched bases: 5. There are 13 residues in the CDR3. The CDR3 nucleotides are TGTGCCAGCAGTTGGACAACAGGGGACGAGCAGTACTTC. Its protein product is CASSWTTGDEQYF.

This clonotype was recorded a few times. V gene TRBV28 combines with J gene TRBJ2-1, with 9 nucleotides matching TRBD2. The CDR3 consists of 15 residues. CDR1 is MDHEN, CDR2 SYDVKM, per germline. With 1 base clipped from V and 5 bases from J, the junction kept 3 bases outside the gene matches. In DNA form, the CDR3 reads TGTGCCAGCAGTTTATTAGCGGGGGATGACAATGAGCAGTTCTTC. The encoded protein is CASSLLAGDDNEQFF.

This clonotype was recorded at least ten times. V and J are TRBV29-1 and TRBJ2-1; 10 bases agree with TRBD2. CDR3 size: 14 residues. J lost 5 bases, V lost 4 bases, and 5 bases had no gene match. Germline V CDR1 and CDR2: SQVTM, ANQGSEA. The CDR3 protein is CSVGGLAGDNEQFF. CDR3 nucleotides: TGCAGCGTTGGAGGCCTAGCGGGGGACAATGAGCAGTTCTTC.

This clonotype was observed at least ten times. The chain has TRBV10-1 and TRBJ1-1; D remains unclear. Germline V lookup: CDR1 WNHNN, CDR2 SYGVQD (reference sequence). The CDR3 covers 13 residues. V dropped 5 bases and J dropped 3 bases, with 10 bases sitting between them. The CDR3 spells CASSTGAYTEAFF. The CDR3 region has the DNA TGCGCCAGCAGTACGGGAGCGTACACTGAAGCTTTCTTT.

This clonotype was seen more than once but under ten times. This chain uses TRBV6-2 or TRBV6-3 with TRBJ2-1; D perhaps matches TRBD2 (5 bases). V was clipped by 6 bases and J by 7 bases, with 13 bases between them. CDR1 and CDR2 from the germline V gene are MNHEY and SVGEGT. This CDR3 spans 13 amino acids. The CDR3 sequence: CASRTRERNEQFF. The CDR3 region has the DNA TGTGCCAGCAGAACCCGCGAGCGGAATGAGCAGTTCTTC.

The chain is built from TRBV12-3 or TRBV12-4 and TRBJ2-7; TRBD1 agrees at 8 bases. V lost 6 bases to trimming and J lost 3 bases; unmatched junction nucleotides: 4. The CDR3 has 13 residues. The CDR3 sequence: CASSLTGDYEQYF. In DNA form, the CDR3 reads TGTGCCAGCAGCCTGACAGGGGACTACGAGCAGTACTTC.

V is TRBV11-2 and J is TRBJ1-5, with TRBD1 matching 8 bases. Germline assignment: CDR1 SGHAT and CDR2 FQNNGV. With 5 bases clipped from V and 3 bases from J, the junction kept 12 bases outside the gene matches. The CDR3 extends over 17 amino acids. The CDR3 region is CASSRGSGTGNNQPQHF. The CDR3 DNA is TGTGCCAGCAGCCGCGGGAGCGGGACAGGTAACAATCAGCCCCAGCATTTT. The variable domain in full, with the rest retrieved from reference TRBV11-2 and TRBJ1-5, is EAGVAQSPRYKIIEKRQSVAFWCNPISGHATLYWYQQILGQGPKLLIQFQNNGVVDDSQLPKDRFSAERLKGVDSTLKIQPAKLEDSAVYLCASSRGSGTGNNQPQHFGDGTRLSIL.

V is TRBV28 and J is TRBJ1-6; D gene unclear. The CDR3 covers 12 residues. CDR1 and CDR2 (germline): MDHEN, SYDVKM. Trimming pared 3 bases from V and 10 bases from J, leaving 7 bases between. This CDR3 reads CASSFLGSPLHF. CDR3 sequence (DNA): TGTGCCAGCAGTTTTTTGGGATCACCCCTCCACTTT.

This clonotype occurred many times. The gene calls are TRBV11-2 and TRBJ2-2, with 9 positions matching TRBD2. The CDR3 spans 15 residues. The germline V gene encodes CDR1 SGHAT and CDR2 FQNNGV. J gave up 2 bases and V 5 bases, and 3 bases lay outside the gene matches. The CDR3 loop reads CASSLSGSNTGELFF. The CDR3 coding sequence is TGTGCCAGCAGCCTTAGCGGGAGTAACACCGGGGAGCTGTTTTTT.

The J gene is TRBJ2-7, the V gene TRBV7-2, with TRBD2 as a possible D gene (6 bases). This CDR3 contains 16 residues. V lost 1 base and J 0 bases, leaving 13 bases between the germline ends. CDR1 is SGHTA, CDR2 FQGNSA, per germline. CDR3 sequence reads: CASSLDLAPDSYEQYF. CDR3 coding DNA: TGTGCCAGCAGCTTAGATCTAGCGCCTGACTCCTACGAGCAGTACTTC. The complete variable domain, with remaining parts taken from reference TRBV7-2 and TRBJ2-7, reads GAGVSQSPSNKVTEKGKDVELRCDPISGHTALYWYRQSLGQGLEFLIYFQGNSAPDKSGLPSDRFSAERTGGSVSTLTIQRTQQEDSAVYLCASSLDLAPDSYEQYFGPGTRLTVT.

This clonotype was picked up many times. The chain joins TRBV20-1 to TRBJ2-7; 12 nucleotides match TRBD2. The length of the CDR3 is 18 residues. In germline, CDR1 is DFQATT, CDR2 SNEGSKA (reference sequence). V trimming: 6 bases; J trimming: 3 bases; junction bases outside the gene matches: 18. This CDR3 is CSAPFGGLAGFSYYEQYF. The CDR3 region has the DNA TGCAGTGCCCCCTTTGGAGGACTAGCGGGATTCTCATACTACGAGCAGTACTTC.

Details on this clonotype: This sequence may be a read error, since a much larger clone differs from it by one base. This sequence joins TRBV5-1 and TRBJ1-2, with a possible D match to TRBD1 (5 bases). V was trimmed by 4 bases and J by 8 bases, leaving 18 bases between them. This CDR3 region has 14 residues. In germline, CDR1 is SGHRS, CDR2 YFSETQ. The CDR3 DNA is TGCGCCAGCAGCCTAGGGGACGCAAGCGTCGGCTACACCTTC. Its protein is CASSLGDASVGYTF.

In this sample, this clonotype turned up a few times. The genes are TRBV3-1 and TRBJ2-7, with unresolved D. The CDR3 is 13 amino acids. V shed 1 base and J shed 6 bases, with 10 bases lying between them. CDR1 is LGHDT and CDR2 is YNNKEL in the germline V gene (reference sequence). CDR3 coding DNA: TGTGCCAGCAGCCAAGTGGATCTCGGCGAGCAGTACTTC. Its translation: CASSQVDLGEQYF.

This clonotype was observed a few times. The genes are TRBV7-8 and TRBJ1-2; D not certain. This CDR3 comprises 14 residues. Trimming took off 0 bases at V and 7 bases at J, with 12 bases between the two ends. Germline CDR1 reads SGHVS; CDR2 reads FQNEAQ. CDR3 nucleotide sequence: TGTGCCAGCAGCTTAGCGGGCCCTCTCCGTGGCTACACCTTC. Residues: CASSLAGPLRGYTF.

There are a few counts of this clonotype. The chain employs TRBV6-1 and TRBJ1-1, with D unclear. The CDR3 consists of 15 residues. Per germline, CDR1 MNHNS and CDR2 SASEGT. The V and J ends lost 3 bases and 7 bases respectively, with 18 bases between them. CDR3 coding DNA: TGTGCCAGCAGTGACCCCCACCTAGGGAGGATTGAAGCTTTCTTT. Its protein is CASSDPHLGRIEAFF.

As concerns this clonotype: A clone one base away is much larger, so this may be a read error. As the CDR3 is not closed by the conserved phenylalanine or tryptophan, this likely results from a read error. The chain combines TRBV2 with TRBJ1-2; tentatively, D is TRBD1 (5 bases). Looked up from germline, CDR1 is SNHLY and CDR2 is FYNNEI. Trimming stripped 1 base from V and 5 bases from J, with 11 bases between. CDR3 length: 14 amino acids. The CDR3 protein is CASSEGFDSYGYTL. The DNA for the CDR3 is TGTGCCAGCAGTGAAGGGTTCGACAGTTATGGCTACACCCTC.

The rearrangement links TRBV6-1 to TRBJ2-5; 7 positions agree with TRBD1. This CDR3 comprises 13 residues. Germline CDR1 and CDR2: MNHNS and SASEGT. The V and J ends lost 8 bases and 6 bases, in that order; junction bases with no gene match: 9. CDR3 in amino acids: CASGLTGRQTQYF. Here the CDR3 DNA reads TGTGCCAGCGGGTTGACAGGGCGACAGACCCAGTACTTC.

At least ten counts were recorded for this clonotype. This chain connects TRBV7-3 to TRBJ1-1; D may be TRBD1 (5 bases). Trimming cost V 4 bases and J 10 bases, with 16 bases left between them. In germline, CDR1 is SGHTA, CDR2 FQGTGA. The CDR3 is 13 residues long. The CDR3 protein is CASSSTGQEAAFF. CDR3 DNA sequence: TGTGCCAGCAGCTCCACGGGGCAGGAGGCAGCTTTCTTT.

Comments on this clonotype: A read error is possible here, since a much larger clone lies one base away. The rearrangement links TRBV15 to TRBJ2-2; 7 nucleotides align to TRBD2. The length of the CDR3 is 17 residues. Germline lookup yields CDR1 LNHNV and CDR2 YYDKDF (reference sequence). The CDR3 DNA is TGTGCCACCAGCAGAGATATACTAGCGTCGAACACCGGGGAGCTGCTTTTT. Its protein product is CATSRDILASNTGELLF.